This TCR beta chain was identified in a study of beta chain features in type 1 diabetes. The wider study: There was similarity between patients and healthy donors in age, gender and cell yields.

Isolated RNA was reverse transcribed in full, so expressed TCRB transcripts were sequenced. Data came from immunoSEQ multiplex PCR; TCRdb stores just in-frame clones and leaves some out. The data hold roughly 400,000 clones, with around 9.6% observed a single time. Germline lookup yields CDR1 PRHDT and CDR2 FYEKMQ (reference sequence). V shed 4 bases, J shed 7 bases, and the junction held 18 bases outside the gene matches. CDR3 length: 18 amino acids. Overall study results and limits: Moderately but significantly shorter TCRB CDR3s were found in Type 1 diabetes patients in all four CD4+ subsets.

Averaging roughly 120 mL, one heparinised blood draw came from each individual donor. As for this clone: Its antigen is still unknown.

The sequence was collected from a man aged 30 to 39 with type 1 diabetes. Input material: central memory CD4+ T cells from blood. The gene calls are TRBV13 and TRBJ2-7; TRBD2 matches at 11 bases. CDR3 region: CASSSRTGTSGHPAEQYF. The CDR3, as DNA: TGTGCCAGCAGCTCCCGAACAGGGACTAGCGGACACCCAGCGGAGCAGTACTTC.